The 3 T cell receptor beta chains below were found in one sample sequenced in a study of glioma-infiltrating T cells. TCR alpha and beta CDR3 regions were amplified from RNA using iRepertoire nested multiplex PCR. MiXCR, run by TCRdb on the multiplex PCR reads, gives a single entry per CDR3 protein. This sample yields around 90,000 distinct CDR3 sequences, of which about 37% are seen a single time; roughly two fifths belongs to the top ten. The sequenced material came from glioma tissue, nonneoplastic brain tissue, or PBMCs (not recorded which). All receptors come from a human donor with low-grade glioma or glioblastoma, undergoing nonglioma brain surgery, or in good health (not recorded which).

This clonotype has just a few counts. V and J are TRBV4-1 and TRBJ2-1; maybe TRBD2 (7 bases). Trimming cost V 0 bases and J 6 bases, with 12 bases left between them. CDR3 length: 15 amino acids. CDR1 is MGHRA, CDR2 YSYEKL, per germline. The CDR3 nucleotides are TGCGCCAGCAGCCAAGAGGGAGGGGGAGGCAATGAGCAGTTCTTC. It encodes CASSQEGGGGNEQFF.

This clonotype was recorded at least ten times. CDR3 protein: CASSSSPGTSGINFYEQYF. CDR3 nucleotides: TGTGCCAGCAGTTCGTCACCCGGGACTAGCGGGATTAATTTCTACGAGCAGTACTTC. The chain joins TRBV12-3 or TRBV12-4 to TRBJ2-7; the match to TRBD2 covers 13 bases. The CDR3 is 19 amino acids. Germline trimming cut 4 bases from V and 3 bases from J; bases unmatched to any gene: 15.

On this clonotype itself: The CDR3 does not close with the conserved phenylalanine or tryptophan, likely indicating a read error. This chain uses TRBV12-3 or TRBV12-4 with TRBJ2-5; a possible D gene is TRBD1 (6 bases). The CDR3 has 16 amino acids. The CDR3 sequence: CASSGMSGVTHETQYS. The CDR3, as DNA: TGCGCCAGCAGTGGAATGTCAGGGGTTACTCATGAGACCCAGTACTCC.